These 18 T cell receptor beta chains originate from one sample sequenced in a study of molecular identifiers for immune sequencing clone quantification. TCRdb used MiXCR to reprocess the PCR reads, holding one entry per CDR3 protein. The repertoire holds 40,000 to 65,000 distinct CDR3 sequences, with 35% to 40% as singletons. The sequencing sample was made of naive CD8+ T cells from blood, with Jurkat cell RNA spiked in. The subset denotes: FACS-sorted CD8+CD4-CCR7+CD45RA+ naive T cells. These receptor sequences come from a human donor in good health. Some libraries in this study had Jurkat cell RNA spiked in.

V gene TRBV5-1 combines with J gene TRBJ2-7; 7 positions agree with TRBD2. CDR3 size: 13 residues. Germline V lookup: CDR1 SGHRS, CDR2 YFSETQ. V dropped 0 bases and J dropped 6; count of bases not matched to a gene: 3. CDR3 in DNA: TGCGCCAGCAGCTTGGGCGGGAGTGGCGAGCAGTACTTC. Amino acid sequence: CASSLGGSGEQYF.

This clonotype was observed many times. The rearrangement uses TRBV5-5 and TRBJ2-3; D remains ambiguous. This CDR3 is 13 amino acids long. Per germline, CDR1 SGHKS and CDR2 YYEKEE (reference sequence). V was pared by 1 base and J by 3 bases, with 6 bases between. The DNA for the CDR3 is TGTGCCAGCAGCTTGACCGGGACAGATACGCAGTATTTT. This sequence encodes CASSLTGTDTQYF.

Note on this clonotype: Lacking the conserved final phenylalanine or tryptophan, this CDR3 likely reflects a read error. This chain connects TRBV7-9 to TRBJ2-4; 7 nucleotides match TRBD1. The CDR3 is 15 residues long. Germline values: CDR1 SEHNR, CDR2 FQNEAQ (reference sequence). The CDR3 DNA follows: TGTGCCAGCACCAGGGGGACCCTCGGCAAACACATTCAGTACTCC. It yields the protein CASTRGTLGKHIQYS.

This clonotype counts as medium-sized. J is TRBJ2-3 and V is TRBV12-3 or TRBV12-4; D possibly corresponds to TRBD1 (6 bases). V lost 6 bases and J 2 bases, leaving 12 bases between the germline ends. The CDR3 covers 14 residues. The CDR3 DNA reads as TGTGCCAGCAGCGTGACAGGCACCACAGATACGCAGTATTTT. This gives the protein CASSVTGTTDTQYF.

This rearrangement joins TRBV2 to TRBJ2-4; perhaps TRBD1 as D (5 bases). The germline CDR1 and CDR2 sequences are SNHLY and FYNNEI. The CDR3 runs to 15 residues. The V and J ends lost 0 bases and 6 bases respectively, with 12 bases between them. CDR3 sequence reads: CASSEAVGARNIQYF. The CDR3 DNA is TGTGCCAGCAGTGAAGCGGTAGGGGCGAGAAACATTCAGTACTTC.

The chain carries TRBV4-3 and TRBJ2-4, with D possibly matching TRBD2 (5 bases). This CDR3 comprises 19 residues. Trimming removed 0 bases from V and 0 bases from J, with 18 bases in between. CDR1 is LGHNA and CDR2 is YSLEER in the germline V gene. The CDR3 bases are TGCGCCAGCAGCCAAGATTGGCTAGCAGGAACTGGAGCCAAAAACATTCAGTACTTC. Amino acid sequence: CASSQDWLAGTGAKNIQYF.

This clonotype was seen at least ten times. The chain has TRBV29-1 and TRBJ2-2; a possible D gene is TRBD2 (7 bases). V lost 4 bases, J lost 4 bases, and 13 bases lay in between. The CDR3 sequence is 14 residues long. Germline values: CDR1 SQVTM, CDR2 ANQGSEA. The CDR3 bases are TGCAGCGTTGCCGGGGGGCAGGGCACCGGGGAGCTGTTTTTT. This gives the protein CSVAGGQGTGELFF.

This clonotype was detected only a few times. The chain employs TRBV7-8 and TRBJ1-3; D is perhaps TRBD1 (6 bases). From germline, CDR1 is SGHVS and CDR2 FQNEAQ. This CDR3 is 20 amino acids long. Trimming removed 0 bases at V and 0 bases at J, with 21 bases between. The CDR3 protein is CASSLARQARGLSSGNTIYF. CDR3 nucleotide sequence: TGTGCCAGCAGCTTAGCACGACAGGCCCGAGGGTTAAGCTCTGGAAACACCATATATTTT. The full variable domain, its missing parts supplied by reference TRBV7-8 and TRBJ1-3, is GAGVSQSPRYKVAKRGQDVALRCDPISGHVSLFWYQQALGQGPEFLTYFQNEAQLDKSGLPSDRFFAERPEGSVSTLKIQRTQQEDSAVYLCASSLARQARGLSSGNTIYFGEGSWLTVV.

This clonotype was recorded a few times. The rearrangement links TRBV6-2 or TRBV6-3 to TRBJ2-5; TRBD1 agrees at 8 bases. The V and J ends lost 4 bases and 4 bases, in that order; junction bases with no gene match: 20. Germline-derived CDR1 and CDR2 are MNHEY and SVGEGT. This CDR3 spans 19 amino acids. DNA of the CDR3: TGTGCCAGCAGTTTGACCCAACAGGGTCTGGACAGGGACACAGAGACCCAGTACTTC. Translated, it gives CASSLTQQGLDRDTETQYF.

The table lists this clonotype with a few counts. This chain joins TRBV15 and TRBJ2-5; D uncertain. CDR3 length: 14 residues. The germline gives CDR1 LNHNV, CDR2 YYDKDF (reference sequence). Trimming left V 0 bases short and J 7 bases short, with 12 bases between. The CDR3 DNA reads as TGTGCCACCAGCAGAGATTCCCACATGGGGACCCAGTACTTC. It codes for CATSRDSHMGTQYF.

This clonotype was seen a few times. The chain has TRBV11-2 and TRBJ2-7, with D perhaps matching TRBD2 (5 bases). The CDR3 contains 16 residues. Germline CDR1 and CDR2: SGHAT and FQNNGV. The V and J ends lost 3 bases and 2 bases respectively, with 17 bases between them. The CDR3 nucleotides read TGTGCCAGCAGCTTCCCGGATAGCCCAGCGGCCTACGAGCAGTACTTC. Translated: CASSFPDSPAAYEQYF. The entire variable domain, with the rest obtained from reference TRBV11-2 and TRBJ2-7, is as follows: EAGVAQSPRYKIIEKRQSVAFWCNPISGHATLYWYQQILGQGPKLLIQFQNNGVVDDSQLPKDRFSAERLKGVDSTLKIQPAKLEDSAVYLCASSFPDSPAAYEQYFGPGTRLTVT.

Remarks on this clonotype: A much larger clonotype is one base distant, so this may be a read error. The CDR3 does not close with the conserved phenylalanine or tryptophan, likely indicating a read error. The genes are TRBV7-8 and TRBJ2-7; a possible D gene is TRBD2 (6 bases). CDR1 and CDR2 (germline): SGHVS, FQNEAQ. V lost 3 bases to trimming and J lost 2 bases, with 11 bases between them. The CDR3 loop spans 14 amino acids. The CDR3 DNA reads as TGTGCCAGCAGCTTGTATGCGGGAACCTACGAGCAGTACCTC. This gives the protein CASSLYAGTYEQYL.

This clonotype was observed a handful of times. The V call is TRBV27, the J call TRBJ2-2; perhaps TRBD1 as D (5 bases). This CDR3 contains 15 residues. V lost 5 bases, J lost 0 bases, and 10 bases lay in between. Germline CDR1 MNHEY, CDR2 SMNVEV (reference sequence). Written as DNA, the CDR3 is TGTGCCAGCAGTCTACAGGATACGAACACCGGGGAGCTGTTTTTT. Encoded protein: CASSLQDTNTGELFF.

This clonotype occurred many times. J is TRBJ1-1 and V is TRBV7-9; D ambiguous. V lost 1 base, J lost 8 bases, and 8 bases lay in between. Germline V gene lookup returns CDR1 SEHNR and CDR2 FQNEAQ (reference sequence). CDR3 size: 12 residues. DNA for the CDR3: TGTGCCAGCAGCTTAGGAGGCCTGGAAGCTTTCTTT. Encoded protein: CASSLGGLEAFF.

This clonotype was seen repeatedly, ten times or more. This chain joins TRBV7-9 and TRBJ2-5; maybe TRBD2 (6 bases). The germline V gene encodes CDR1 SEHNR and CDR2 FQNEAQ (reference sequence). CDR3 size: 14 residues. Deletions cut 1 base from V and 5 bases from J, with 11 bases between. CDR3 coding DNA: TGTGCCAGCAGCTTAGGTGCGGGGATTGAGACCCAGTACTTC. Translation: CASSLGAGIETQYF.

The chain links TRBV12-3 or TRBV12-4 to TRBJ1-6; D is unclear. The CDR3 runs to 13 residues. Trimming removed 2 bases at V and 8 bases at J, with 7 bases between. In DNA, the CDR3 is TGTGCCAGCAGTTTATGGTCTGATTCACCCCTCCACTTT. Its protein product is CASSLWSDSPLHF.

A note on this clonotype: One end of the junction is discordant with germline, which a read error may explain. This sequence joins TRBV9 and TRBJ2-5, with 11 bases that match TRBD2. The CDR3 length is 18 residues. CDR1 and CDR2 from the germline V gene are SGDLS and YYNGEE. CDR3 nucleotides: TGTGCCAGCAGCGTTGGGACTAGCGGACGACGGACCGAAGAGACCCAGAACTTC. Protein product: CASSVGTSGRRTEETQNF. Together with reference TRBV9 and TRBJ2-5, the CDR3 gives the full variable domain: DSGVTQTPKHLITATGQRVTLRCSPRSGDLSVYWYQQSLDQGLQFLIQYYNGEERAKGNILERFSAQQFPDLHSELNLSSLELGDSALYFCASSVGTSGRRTEETQNFGPGTRLLVL.

In its sample, this clonotype was seen a few times. The chain is built from TRBV4-3 and TRBJ2-1; D gene ambiguous. V was cut by 0 bases and J by 3 bases, with 15 bases left in between. This CDR3 has 17 amino acids. Germline V gene data show CDR1 as LGHNA and CDR2 as YSLEER. The CDR3 loop reads CASSQDYTVNGYNEQFF. The CDR3 bases are TGCGCCAGCAGCCAAGATTACACGGTAAACGGCTACAATGAGCAGTTCTTC.